The sequence of this T cell receptor (beta chain) was determined in a study of HIV-infected children after antiretroviral therapy interruption. About the study: Interruption-arm samples span weeks 0, 12, interruption end (24 or 48), and about 3 years post-study. Findings of the study overall: The Gini coefficient of naive CD4+ repertoires rose, returning to baseline by 3 years.

In the case of this clonotype: The target antigen is unknown.

Treatment: PENTA 11 planned treatment interruption arm or continuous ART arm. RNA-based 3' RACE libraries used unique molecular identifiers. TCRdb called the 3' RACE reads again in MiXCR, with one record for every CDR3 protein. The sample has about 50,000 distinct CDR3 sequences; 4.3% are singletons. V was shortened by 3 bases and J by 4 bases, with 20 bases between the two germline ends. The CDR3 covers 17 residues. CDR1 is SGHRS, CDR2 YFSETQ, per germline. Material: CD45RA+ CD4+ T cells from PBMCs, pooled from several time points, obtained from a donor given antiretroviral therapy, either interrupted or continuous. This sample's subset: naive CD4+ CD45RA+ CD45RO- T cells. The V call is TRBV5-1, the J call TRBJ2-1, with D tentatively TRBD2 (6 bases). The sequence derives from a pool of human donors with HIV. The CDR3, as DNA: TGCGCCAGCAGCTCCTCGACACGCGGGGAGGTTTACAATGAGCAGTTCTTC. Translated, it gives CASSSSTRGEVYNEQFF.